These 8 T cell receptor beta chains came from one sample sequenced in a study of OX40 agonist ivuxolimab in advanced cancers. Produced via immunoSEQ multiplex PCR; TCRdb's table is partial and in-frame only. The repertoire holds 30,000 or so clones, with 84% as singletons. The material was CD4+ or CD8+ T cells sorted from blood, obtained in a trial of the OX40 agonist ivuxolimab. These receptors all come from an adult with an advanced solid tumor such as melanoma, head and neck, liver or kidney cancer.

The chain uses TRBV19 and TRBJ2-1, with 12 bases aligning to TRBD2. Germline V gene lookup returns CDR1 LNHDA and CDR2 SQIVND (reference sequence). The CDR3 is 14 amino acids. Losses at the gene ends were 4 bases for V and 5 bases for J; bases not matched to a gene: 0. The CDR3 loop is CASSRTSGDNEQFF. CDR3 in DNA: TGTGCCAGTAGTAGGACTAGCGGGGACAATGAGCAGTTCTTC.

This rearrangement joins TRBV5-5 to TRBJ1-1, with D perhaps TRBD1 (5 bases). Germline CDR1 and CDR2: SGHKS and YYEKEE (reference sequence). The CDR3 loop spans 12 amino acids. Trimming removed 1 base at V and 6 bases at J, with 7 bases between. In DNA, the CDR3 is TGTGCCAGCAGCTTGCGGGGCCCTGAAGCTTTCTTT. Translation gives CASSLRGPEAFF.

This clone has just one count. The rearrangement joins TRBV19 to TRBJ1-1; weak D call: TRBD1 (5 bases). The CDR3 covers 15 residues. The V end was cut by 5 bases, the J end by 1 base, with 14 bases between. Germline lookup yields CDR1 LNHDA and CDR2 SQIVND (reference sequence). The CDR3 DNA follows: TGTGCCAGTAGTCCCCCTGGGACGGCGAACACTGAAGCTTTCTTT. Amino acids: CASSPPGTANTEAFF.

This chain uses TRBV7-7 with TRBJ2-2, with D perhaps matching TRBD1 or TRBD2 (5 bases each). The CDR3 loop spans 16 amino acids. Germline CDR1 SSHAT, CDR2 FNYEAQ (reference sequence). Trimming left V 5 bases short and J 1 base short, with 14 bases between. The chain's CDR3 is CASSPPGRGNTGELFF. CDR3 coding DNA: TGTGCCAGCAGCCCCCCGGGAAGGGGGAACACCGGGGAGCTGTTTTTT.

J is TRBJ1-2 and V is TRBV27; 9 bases fit TRBD1. Germline CDR1 MNHEY, CDR2 SMNVEV (reference sequence). This CDR3 comprises 14 residues. Germline trimming cut 4 bases from V and 6 bases from J; bases unmatched to any gene: 6. CDR3 amino acids: CASSSGTGFDGYTF. The CDR3 region has the DNA TGTGCCAGCAGTTCTGGGACAGGGTTTGATGGCTACACCTTC.

The chain employs TRBV4-1 and TRBJ1-1; the D is unclear. The length of the CDR3 is 15 residues. Trimming left V 1 base short and J 3 bases short, with 12 bases between. The V gene's germline CDR1 is MGHRA and CDR2 YSYEKL. The CDR3 nucleotides read TGCGCCAGCAGCCAAGCGGGCCGTGGGTACACTGAAGCTTTCTTT. Translating it yields CASSQAGRGYTEAFF.

This sequence joins TRBV5-1 and TRBJ2-5; 12 bases match TRBD2. V trimming: 2 bases; J trimming: 2 bases; junction bases outside the gene matches: 10. The CDR3 has 18 residues. Germline values: CDR1 SGHRS, CDR2 YFSETQ. Written as DNA, the CDR3 is TGCGCCAGCAGCTTCAGGCTAGCGGGGGGGCCGCGGCAAGAGACCCAGTACTTC. It encodes CASSFRLAGGPRQETQYF.

The rearrangement joins TRBV10-2 to TRBJ2-1; D gene unclear. Trimming took 11 bases from V and 8 from J, leaving 13 bases between them. Germline V gene data show CDR1 as WSHSY and CDR2 as SAAADI. The CDR3 runs 11 residues. The CDR3, as DNA: TGCGCCGTCGAGTGGGCTCATGAGCAGTTCTTC. It encodes CAVEWAHEQFF.